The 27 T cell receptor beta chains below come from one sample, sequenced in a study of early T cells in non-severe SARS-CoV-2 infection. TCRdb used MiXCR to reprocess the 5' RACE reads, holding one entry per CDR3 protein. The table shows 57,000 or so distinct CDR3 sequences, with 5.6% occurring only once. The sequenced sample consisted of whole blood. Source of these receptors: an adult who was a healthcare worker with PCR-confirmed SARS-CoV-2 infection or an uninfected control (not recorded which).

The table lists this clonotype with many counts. DNA of the CDR3: TGCAGTGCTAGAGATCCCCGGTACTATGGCTACACCTTC. Its protein is CSARDPRYYGYTF. V and J are TRBV20-1 and TRBJ1-2; D remains unclear. V was clipped by 0 bases and J by 3 bases, with 8 bases between them. Germline V lookup: CDR1 DFQATT, CDR2 SNEGSKA (reference sequence). This CDR3 is built from 13 residues.

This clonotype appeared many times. CDR3 protein: CASKGSDTQYF. The CDR3 DNA is TGCGCCAGCAAAGGGTCAGATACGCAGTATTTT. This chain links TRBV5-1 with TRBJ2-3; D gene unclear. Germline loops: CDR1 SGHRS, CDR2 YFSETQ. The V end was cut by 6 bases, the J end by 4 bases, with 6 bases between. The CDR3 has 11 amino acids.

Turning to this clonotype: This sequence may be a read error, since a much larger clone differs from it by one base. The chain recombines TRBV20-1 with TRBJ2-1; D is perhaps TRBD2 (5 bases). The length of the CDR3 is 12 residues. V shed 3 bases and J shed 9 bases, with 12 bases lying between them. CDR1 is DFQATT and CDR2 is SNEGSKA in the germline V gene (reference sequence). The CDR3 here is CSARWRSSEQFF. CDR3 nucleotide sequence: TGCAGTGCTAGGTGGAGGTCCAGTGAGCAGTTCTTC.

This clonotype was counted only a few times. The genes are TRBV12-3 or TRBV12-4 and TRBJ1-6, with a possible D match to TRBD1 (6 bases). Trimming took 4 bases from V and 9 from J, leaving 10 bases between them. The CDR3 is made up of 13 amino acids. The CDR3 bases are TGTGCCAGCAGTTGGGAGGGGGTTTCACCCCTCCACTTT. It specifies CASSWEGVSPLHF.

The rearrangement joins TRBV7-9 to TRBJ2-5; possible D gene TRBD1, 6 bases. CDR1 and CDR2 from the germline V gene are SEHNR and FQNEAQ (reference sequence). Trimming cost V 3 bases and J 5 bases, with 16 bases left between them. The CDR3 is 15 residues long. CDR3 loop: CASSFDRPTRETQYF. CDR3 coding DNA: TGTGCCAGCAGCTTCGACAGGCCTACGAGGGAGACCCAGTACTTC.

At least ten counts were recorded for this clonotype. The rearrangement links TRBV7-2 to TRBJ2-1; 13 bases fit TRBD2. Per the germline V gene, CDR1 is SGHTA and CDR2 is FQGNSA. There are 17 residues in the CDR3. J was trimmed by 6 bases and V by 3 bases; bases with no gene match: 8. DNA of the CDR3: TGTGCCAGCAGCTTCACTAGCGGGAGGGCGTGGGGCAATGAGCAGTTCTTC. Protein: CASSFTSGRAWGNEQFF.

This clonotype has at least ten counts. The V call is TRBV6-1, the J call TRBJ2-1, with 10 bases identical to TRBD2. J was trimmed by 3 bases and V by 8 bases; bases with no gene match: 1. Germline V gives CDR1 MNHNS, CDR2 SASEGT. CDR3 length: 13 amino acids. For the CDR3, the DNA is TGTGCCAGCCGGACTAGCGGCTACAATGAGCAGTTCTTC. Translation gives CASRTSGYNEQFF.

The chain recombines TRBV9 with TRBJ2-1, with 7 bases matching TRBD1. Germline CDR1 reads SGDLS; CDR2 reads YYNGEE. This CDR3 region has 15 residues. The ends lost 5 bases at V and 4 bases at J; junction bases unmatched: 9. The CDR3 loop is CASSVRDRQYNEQFF. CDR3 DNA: TGTGCCAGCAGTGTCCGGGACAGACAATACAATGAGCAGTTCTTC.

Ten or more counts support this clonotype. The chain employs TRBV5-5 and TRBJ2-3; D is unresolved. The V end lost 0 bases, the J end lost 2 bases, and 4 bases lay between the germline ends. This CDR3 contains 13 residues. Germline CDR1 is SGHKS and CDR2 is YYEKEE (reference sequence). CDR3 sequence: CASSLAITDTQYF. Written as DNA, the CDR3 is TGTGCCAGCAGCTTGGCTATCACAGATACGCAGTATTTT.

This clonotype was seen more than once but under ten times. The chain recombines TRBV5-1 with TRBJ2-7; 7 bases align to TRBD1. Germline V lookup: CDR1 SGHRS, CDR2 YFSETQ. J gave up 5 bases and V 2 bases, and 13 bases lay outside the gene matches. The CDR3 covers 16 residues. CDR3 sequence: CASSFSRQGRDHEQYF. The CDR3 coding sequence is TGCGCCAGCAGCTTCTCTCGACAGGGCCGCGACCACGAGCAGTACTTC.

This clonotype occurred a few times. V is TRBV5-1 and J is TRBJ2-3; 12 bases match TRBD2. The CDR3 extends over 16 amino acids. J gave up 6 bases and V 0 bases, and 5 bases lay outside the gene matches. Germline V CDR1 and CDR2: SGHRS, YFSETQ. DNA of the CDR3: TGCGCCAGCAGCTTGGAGACTAGCGGGGGCCCGGATACGCAGTATTTT. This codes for CASSLETSGGPDTQYF.

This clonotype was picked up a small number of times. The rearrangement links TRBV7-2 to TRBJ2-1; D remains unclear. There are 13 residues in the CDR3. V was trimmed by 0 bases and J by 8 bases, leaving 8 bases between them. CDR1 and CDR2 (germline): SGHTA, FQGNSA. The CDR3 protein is CASSLAPSYEQFF. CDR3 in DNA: TGTGCCAGCAGCTTAGCCCCCTCTTATGAGCAGTTCTTC.

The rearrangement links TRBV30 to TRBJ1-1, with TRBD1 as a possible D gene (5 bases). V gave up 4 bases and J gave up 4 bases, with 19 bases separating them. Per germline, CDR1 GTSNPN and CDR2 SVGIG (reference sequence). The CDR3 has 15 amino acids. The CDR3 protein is CAWISWRGRATEAFF. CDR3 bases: TGTGCCTGGATATCCTGGAGGGGCCGAGCCACTGAAGCTTTCTTT.

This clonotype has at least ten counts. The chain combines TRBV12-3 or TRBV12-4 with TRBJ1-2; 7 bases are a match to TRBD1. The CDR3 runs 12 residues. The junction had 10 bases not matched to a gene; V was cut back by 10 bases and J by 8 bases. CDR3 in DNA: TGTGCCATCGGAACAGGGGTGAGGGGCTACACCTTC. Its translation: CAIGTGVRGYTF.

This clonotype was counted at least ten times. Written as DNA, the CDR3 is TGCGCCAGCAGCGCCGGGACAGGAGGGCAGCCCCAGCATTTT. Encoded protein: CASSAGTGGQPQHF. The chain couples TRBV4-1 to TRBJ1-5, with 8 bases matching TRBD1. Germline V lookup: CDR1 MGHRA, CDR2 YSYEKL. Trimming removed 5 bases from V and 7 bases from J; junction bases left unmatched: 7. The CDR3 covers 14 residues.

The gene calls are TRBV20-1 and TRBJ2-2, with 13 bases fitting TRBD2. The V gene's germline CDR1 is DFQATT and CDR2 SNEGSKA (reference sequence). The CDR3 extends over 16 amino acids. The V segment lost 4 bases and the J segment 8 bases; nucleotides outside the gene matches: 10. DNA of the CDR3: TGCAGTGCTAAATGGATGGGACTAGCGGGACTGGGGGAGCTGTTTTTT. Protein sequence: CSAKWMGLAGLGELFF.

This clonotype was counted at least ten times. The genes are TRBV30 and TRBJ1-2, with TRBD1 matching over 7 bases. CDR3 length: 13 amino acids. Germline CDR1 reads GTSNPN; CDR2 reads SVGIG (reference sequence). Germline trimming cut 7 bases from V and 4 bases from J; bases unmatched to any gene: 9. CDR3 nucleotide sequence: TGTGCCTTCAAACAGGGGATCTTCTATGGCTACACCTTC. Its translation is CAFKQGIFYGYTF. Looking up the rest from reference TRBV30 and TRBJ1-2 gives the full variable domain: SQTIHQWPATLVQPVGSPLSLECTVEGTSNPNLYWYRQAAGRGLQLLFYSVGIGQISSEVPQNLSASRPQDRQFILSSKKLLLSDSGFYLCAFKQGIFYGYTFGSGTRLTVV.

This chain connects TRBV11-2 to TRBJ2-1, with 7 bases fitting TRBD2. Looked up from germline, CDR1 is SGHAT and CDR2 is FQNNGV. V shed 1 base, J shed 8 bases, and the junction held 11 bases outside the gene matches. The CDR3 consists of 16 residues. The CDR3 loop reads CASSLVAGGLVYEQFF. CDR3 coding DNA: TGTGCCAGCAGCTTAGTCGCCGGGGGGTTGGTCTATGAGCAGTTCTTC. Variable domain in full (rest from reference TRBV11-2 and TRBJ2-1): EAGVAQSPRYKIIEKRQSVAFWCNPISGHATLYWYQQILGQGPKLLIQFQNNGVVDDSQLPKDRFSAERLKGVDSTLKIQPAKLEDSAVYLCASSLVAGGLVYEQFFGPGTRLTVL.

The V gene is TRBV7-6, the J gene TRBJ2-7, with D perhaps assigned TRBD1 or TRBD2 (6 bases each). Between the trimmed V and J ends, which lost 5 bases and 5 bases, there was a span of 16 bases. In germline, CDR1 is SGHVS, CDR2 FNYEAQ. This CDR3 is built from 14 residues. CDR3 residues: CASSNGFGGDEQYF. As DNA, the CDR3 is TGTGCCAGCAGCAACGGTTTCGGGGGCGACGAGCAGTACTTC.

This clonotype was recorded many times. The CDR3 sequence: CASSESGRGPNQPQHF. Written as DNA, the CDR3 is TGTGCCAGCAGTGAATCGGGCAGGGGTCCTAATCAGCCCCAGCATTTT. The gene calls are TRBV25-1 and TRBJ1-5; maybe TRBD1 (6 bases). The CDR3 is 16 amino acids. The V end was cut by 1 base, the J end by 4 bases, with 14 bases between. CDR1 and CDR2 from the germline V gene are MGHDK and SYGVNS. The full variable domain, its missing parts supplied by reference TRBV25-1 and TRBJ1-5, is EADIYQTPRYLVIGTGKKITLECSQTMGHDKMYWYQQDPGMELHLIHYSYGVNSTEKGDLSSESTVSRIRTEHFPLTLESARPSHTSQYLCASSESGRGPNQPQHFGDGTRLSIL.

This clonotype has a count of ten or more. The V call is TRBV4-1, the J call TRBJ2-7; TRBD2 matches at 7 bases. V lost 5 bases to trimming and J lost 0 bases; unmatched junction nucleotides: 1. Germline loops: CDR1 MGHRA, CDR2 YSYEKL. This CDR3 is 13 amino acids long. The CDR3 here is CASSGGDSYEQYF. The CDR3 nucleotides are TGCGCCAGCAGCGGGGGGGACTCCTACGAGCAGTACTTC.

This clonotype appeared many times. The CDR3 region is CSVEPGRAETQYF. The CDR3 nucleotides read TGCAGCGTGGAACCAGGGAGGGCGGAGACCCAGTACTTC. V usage is TRBV20-1 and J usage is TRBJ2-5; TRBD2 matches 7 bases. Looked up from germline, CDR1 is DFQATT and CDR2 is SNEGSKA (reference sequence). This CDR3 comprises 13 residues.

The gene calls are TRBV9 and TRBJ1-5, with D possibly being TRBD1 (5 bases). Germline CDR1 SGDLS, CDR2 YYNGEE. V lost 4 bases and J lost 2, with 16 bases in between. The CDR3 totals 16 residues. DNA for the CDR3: TGTGCCAGCAGCTCCGGCGGGACTCTCGGCAATCAGCCCCAGCATTTT. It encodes CASSSGGTLGNQPQHF.

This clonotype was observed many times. The CDR3 sequence is CASSQVWGAAEAFF. CDR3 bases: TGTGCCAGCAGCCAAGTATGGGGGGCTGCTGAAGCTTTCTTT. The chain employs TRBV14 and TRBJ1-1; D might be TRBD1 (6 bases). V dropped 1 base and J dropped 6 bases, with 12 bases sitting between them. The CDR3 runs 14 residues. Germline assignment: CDR1 SGHDN and CDR2 FVKESK.

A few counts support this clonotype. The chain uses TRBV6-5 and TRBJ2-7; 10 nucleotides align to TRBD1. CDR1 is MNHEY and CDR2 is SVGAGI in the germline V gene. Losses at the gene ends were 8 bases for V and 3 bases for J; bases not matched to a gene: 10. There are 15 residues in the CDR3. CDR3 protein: CASVGGQGGSYEQYF. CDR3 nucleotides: TGTGCCAGCGTGGGAGGACAGGGGGGAAGCTACGAGCAGTACTTC.

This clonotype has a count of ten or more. The CDR3 DNA follows: TGTGCCAGCAGCCCCCCCTGGGCAGACGAGCAGTACTTC. This gives the protein CASSPPWADEQYF. The V call is TRBV7-9, the J call TRBJ2-7; no reliable D call. V was pared by 5 bases and J by 5 bases, with 13 bases between. The CDR3 is 13 residues long. Per germline, CDR1 SEHNR and CDR2 FQNEAQ (reference sequence).

The CDR3 region has the DNA TGTGCCAGCAGTTACTCACAGGGAAACACTGAAGCTTTCTTT. This sequence encodes CASSYSQGNTEAFF. The rearrangement links TRBV6-6 to TRBJ1-1; TRBD1 is a possible D gene (6 bases). CDR3 length equals 14 residues. V gave up 0 bases and J gave up 2 bases, with 7 bases separating them. Per germline, CDR1 MNHNY and CDR2 SVGAGI (reference sequence).